This is a list of T cell receptor beta chains from one sample in a study of blood T cell repertoires in COVID-19. TCRdb's copy holds only in-frame clones and misses some; the assay was immunoSEQ multiplex PCR. The data hold about 58,000 clones, with approximately 83% observed a single time. The sequencing sample was made of peripheral blood. The receptors were sampled from a man older than 75 with COVID-19, enrolled during active disease. CDR3s include the opening cysteine and the closing phenylalanine or tryptophan. Each record gives: CDR3 DNA, CDR3 protein, D gene, CDR3 length, clone size, J gene, V gene. D genes are given only for firm matches. The listing skips clone size in some rows; elsewhere it reads once, few, many or a size class.

cdr3_nt: TGTGCCGGAAACCAGGGGGCGGACGACGAGCAGTACTTC; cdr3_aa: CAGNQGADDEQYF; d_call: TRBD1; cdr3_length: 13; clone_size: .; j_call: TRBJ2-7; v_call: TRBV30
cdr3_nt: TGTGCCACCAGCCTCCGGGTAGGTCCCCTCCACTTT; cdr3_aa: CATSLRVGPLHF; d_call: .; cdr3_length: 12; clone_size: .; j_call: TRBJ1-6; v_call: TRBV15
cdr3_nt: TGTGCCAGCAGACTAGCGGGGGCCCTCCAAGAGACCCAGTACTTC; cdr3_aa: CASRLAGALQETQYF; d_call: TRBD2; cdr3_length: 15; clone_size: few; j_call: TRBJ2-5; v_call: TRBV7-2
cdr3_nt: TGTGCCACCAGTGAAACGGGACAGGGTTGGCAGCCCCAGCATTTT; cdr3_aa: CATSETGQGWQPQHF; d_call: TRBD1; cdr3_length: 15; clone_size: .; j_call: TRBJ1-5; v_call: TRBV24-1
cdr3_nt: TGTGCCAGCAGTTCACTCGGGGGGGCCTCCTACAATGAGCAGTTCTTC; cdr3_aa: CASSSLGGASYNEQFF; d_call: TRBD2; cdr3_length: 16; clone_size: .; j_call: TRBJ2-1; v_call: TRBV28
cdr3_nt: TGTGCCATCAGTGAGTCGTACGGGGGCAATCAGCCCCAGCATTTT; cdr3_aa: CAISESYGGNQPQHF; d_call: .; cdr3_length: 15; clone_size: .; j_call: TRBJ1-5; v_call: TRBV10-3
cdr3_nt: TGTGCCCTCAGGGGGCGCGGGATCACTGAAGCTTTCTTT; cdr3_aa: CALRGRGITEAFF; d_call: TRBD1; cdr3_length: 13; clone_size: .; j_call: TRBJ1-1; v_call: TRBV7-9
cdr3_nt: TGTGCCAGCAGCTACTCCCTGGGGACAGGGACGAATGAGCAGTTCTTC; cdr3_aa: CASSYSLGTGTNEQFF; d_call: TRBD1; cdr3_length: 16; clone_size: .; j_call: TRBJ2-1; v_call: TRBV5-6
cdr3_nt: TGCAGCGCCCCCGGGACAGGGGACGGCTACACCTTC; cdr3_aa: CSAPGTGDGYTF; d_call: TRBD1; cdr3_length: 12; clone_size: .; j_call: TRBJ1-2; v_call: TRBV29-1
cdr3_nt: TGTGCCACCAGTGATTCCGCCGGGACAGGGGCTGGGGATCAGCCCCAGCATTTT; cdr3_aa: CATSDSAGTGAGDQPQHF; d_call: TRBD1; cdr3_length: 18; clone_size: .; j_call: TRBJ1-5; v_call: TRBV24-1
cdr3_nt: TGTGCCAGCAGCTCGGACAGGTCCGGAACGGAAAAACTGTTTTTT; cdr3_aa: CASSSDRSGTEKLFF; d_call: TRBD1; cdr3_length: 15; clone_size: .; j_call: TRBJ1-4; v_call: TRBV7-6
cdr3_nt: TGCAGCGTGAGGGGGACAGGGATCCGAGAGACCCAGTACTTC; cdr3_aa: CSVRGTGIRETQYF; d_call: TRBD1; cdr3_length: 14; clone_size: .; j_call: TRBJ2-5; v_call: TRBV29-1